This TCR beta chain was captured in a study of response to subunit inactivated influenza vaccine. General observations from the study: The authors offered the suggestion that each seasonal influenza vaccination recruits few new T cells.

Trimming left V 5 bases short and J 5 bases short, with 11 bases between. Germline V lookup: CDR1 SGHVS, CDR2 FQNEAQ. This CDR3 contains 13 residues. Worth noting for this clonotype: The antigen remains unidentified.

TCRdb fed the RT-PCR reads into MiXCR, producing one record per CDR3 protein. The sample records 300,000 to 350,000 distinct CDR3 sequences, 20% to 25% being singletons. The sequence came from a man aged 50-75 years who received an inactivated influenza vaccine. The sequencing here drew on PBMCs from blood, taken roughly 20 months after vaccination. The V call is TRBV7-8, the J call TRBJ2-3; possibly TRBD2 for D (6 bases). Here the CDR3 DNA reads TGTGCCAGCAGCCGGGGACTTCAAGATACGCAGTATTTT. Its protein product is CASSRGLQDTQYF.